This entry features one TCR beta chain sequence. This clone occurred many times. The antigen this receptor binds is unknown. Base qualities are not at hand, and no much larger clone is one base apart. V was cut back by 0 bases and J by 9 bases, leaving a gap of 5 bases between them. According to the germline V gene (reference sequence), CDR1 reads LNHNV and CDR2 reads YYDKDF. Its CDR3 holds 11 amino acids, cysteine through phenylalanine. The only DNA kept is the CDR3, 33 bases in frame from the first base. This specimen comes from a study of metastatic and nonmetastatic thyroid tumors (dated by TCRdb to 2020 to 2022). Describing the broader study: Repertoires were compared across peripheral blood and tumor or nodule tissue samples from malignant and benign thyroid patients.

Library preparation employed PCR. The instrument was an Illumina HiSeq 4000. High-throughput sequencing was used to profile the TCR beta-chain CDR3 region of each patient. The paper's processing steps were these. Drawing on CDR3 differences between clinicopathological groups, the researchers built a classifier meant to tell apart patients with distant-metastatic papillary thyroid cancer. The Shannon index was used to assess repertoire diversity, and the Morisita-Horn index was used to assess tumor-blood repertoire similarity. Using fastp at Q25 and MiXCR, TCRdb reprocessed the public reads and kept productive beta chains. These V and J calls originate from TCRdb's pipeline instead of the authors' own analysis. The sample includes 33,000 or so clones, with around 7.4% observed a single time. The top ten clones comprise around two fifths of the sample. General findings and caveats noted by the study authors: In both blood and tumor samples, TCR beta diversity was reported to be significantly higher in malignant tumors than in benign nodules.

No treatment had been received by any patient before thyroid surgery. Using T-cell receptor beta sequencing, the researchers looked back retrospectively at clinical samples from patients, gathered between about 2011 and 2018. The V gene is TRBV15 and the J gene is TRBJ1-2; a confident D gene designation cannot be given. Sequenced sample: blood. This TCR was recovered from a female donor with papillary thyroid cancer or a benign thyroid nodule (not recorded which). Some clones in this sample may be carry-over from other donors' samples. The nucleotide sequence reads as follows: TGTGCCACCAGCAGAGATGGGCGCTACACCTTC. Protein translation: CATSRDGRYTF. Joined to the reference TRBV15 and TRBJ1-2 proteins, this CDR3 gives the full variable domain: DAMVIQNPRYQVTQFGKPVTLSCSQTLNHNVMYWYQQKSSQAPKLLFHYYDKDFNNEADTPDNFQSRRPNTSFCFLDIRSPGLGDTAMYLCATSRDGRYTFGSGTRLTVV.